A selection of T cell receptor beta chains follows, all from one sample in a study of blood T cell repertoires in COVID-19. Profiling relied on immunoSEQ multiplex PCR, and the TCRdb table lists in-frame clones only, not all of them. The sample includes fewer than 15,000 clones, 73% of them seen just once. The specimen was peripheral blood. Source of these receptors: a human donor in a cohort sampled during active COVID-19. CDR3s include the opening cysteine and the closing phenylalanine or tryptophan. The order of the fields is J gene, D gene, clone size, V gene, CDR3 protein, CDR3 DNA. A D gene is named only where the DNA matches it firmly. Clone size is stated in some rows and not others, as once, few, many or a class when expanded.

j_gene: TRBJ2-1; d_gene: -; abundance: -; v_gene: TRBV18; CDR3aa: CASSPGQPLSYNEQFF; CDR3nt: TGTGCCAGCTCACCAGGGCAGCCCCTCTCCTACAATGAGCAGTTCTTC
j_gene: TRBJ2-2; d_gene: TRBD1; abundance: -; v_gene: TRBV19; CDR3aa: CASSGQGVNTGELFF; CDR3nt: TGTGCCAGTAGTGGACAGGGTGTGAACACCGGGGAGCTGTTTTTT
j_gene: TRBJ2-5; d_gene: -; abundance: -; v_gene: TRBV6-6; CDR3aa: CASRAGRGSGETQYF; CDR3nt: TGTGCCAGCAGGGCCGGACGGGGGTCGGGGGAGACCCAGTACTTC
j_gene: TRBJ2-3; d_gene: TRBD2; abundance: -; v_gene: TRBV7-6; CDR3aa: CASSSQAGPTDTQYF; CDR3nt: TGTGCCAGCAGCTCTCAAGCGGGGCCCACAGATACGCAGTATTTT
j_gene: TRBJ2-1; d_gene: TRBD1; abundance: -; v_gene: TRBV6-2/TRBV6-3; CDR3aa: CASSRLGQGAYNEQFF; CDR3nt: TGTGCCAGCAGTCGCCTTGGACAGGGGGCTTACAATGAGCAGTTCTTC
j_gene: TRBJ2-7; d_gene: TRBD2; abundance: -; v_gene: TRBV28; CDR3aa: CASSPLAGGPVKQYF; CDR3nt: TGTGCCAGCAGTCCCTTAGCGGGAGGGCCGGTAAAGCAGTACTTC
j_gene: TRBJ2-5; d_gene: TRBD1; abundance: once; v_gene: TRBV24-1; CDR3aa: CATSDALGQGKETQYF; CDR3nt: TGTGCCACCAGTGATGCGCTGGGACAGGGAAAAGAGACCCAGTACTTC
j_gene: TRBJ2-7; d_gene: -; abundance: -; v_gene: TRBV5-1; CDR3aa: CASSLGRAPSYEQYF; CDR3nt: TGCGCCAGCAGCTTGGGCAGGGCGCCCTCCTACGAGCAGTACTTC
j_gene: TRBJ2-1; d_gene: TRBD2; abundance: -; v_gene: TRBV7-2; CDR3aa: CASSLGGLAYNEQFF; CDR3nt: TGTGCCAGCAGCTTAGGTGGACTAGCCTACAATGAGCAGTTCTTC
j_gene: TRBJ1-2; d_gene: -; abundance: few; v_gene: TRBV6-6; CDR3aa: CASSYRGGDGYTF; CDR3nt: TGTGCCAGCAGTTACAGGGGGGGCGACGGCTACACCTTC
j_gene: TRBJ1-5; d_gene: -; abundance: few; v_gene: TRBV30; CDR3aa: CAWARSIQGNQPQHF; CDR3nt: TGTGCCTGGGCCAGGTCTATCCAGGGCAATCAGCCCCAGCATTTT
j_gene: TRBJ1-6; d_gene: -; abundance: -; v_gene: TRBV5-1; CDR3aa: CASSLGDINSPLHF; CDR3nt: TGCGCCAGCAGCTTAGGGGACATTAATTCACCCCTCCACTTT
j_gene: TRBJ2-5; d_gene: TRBD1; abundance: -; v_gene: TRBV2; CDR3aa: CASSREYRGRGGQETQYF; CDR3nt: TGTGCCAGCAGTCGAGAGTACAGGGGGCGAGGGGGCCAAGAGACCCAGTACTTC
j_gene: TRBJ2-7; d_gene: TRBD1; abundance: -; v_gene: TRBV5-1; CDR3aa: CASSGGTGHLEQYF; CDR3nt: TGCGCCAGCAGCGGAGGGACAGGGCACCTCGAGCAGTACTTC
j_gene: TRBJ1-2; d_gene: -; abundance: -; v_gene: TRBV18; CDR3aa: CASSPSVGSYGYTF; CDR3nt: TGTGCCAGCTCACCCTCCGTGGGGAGCTATGGCTACACCTTC
j_gene: TRBJ2-7; d_gene: TRBD1; abundance: -; v_gene: TRBV18; CDR3aa: CASSGTGGPYEQYF; CDR3nt: TGTGCCAGCTCAGGGACAGGGGGGCCCTACGAGCAGTACTTC
j_gene: TRBJ1-5; d_gene: -; abundance: -; v_gene: TRBV10-3; CDR3aa: CAISRGGGNQPQHF; CDR3nt: TGTGCCATCAGTAGAGGGGGGGGCAATCAGCCCCAGCATTTT
j_gene: TRBJ1-1; d_gene: TRBD1; abundance: -; v_gene: TRBV3-1/TRBV3-2; CDR3aa: CASRKTTWTGYTEAFF; CDR3nt: TGTGCCAGCAGAAAGACAACCTGGACAGGCTACACTGAAGCTTTCTTT
j_gene: TRBJ2-4; d_gene: TRBD1; abundance: -; v_gene: TRBV19; CDR3aa: CASSRGQGGIQYF; CDR3nt: TGTGCCAGTAGTCGCGGACAGGGAGGCATTCAGTACTTC
j_gene: TRBJ1-6; d_gene: TRBD1; abundance: -; v_gene: TRBV27; CDR3aa: CASKWGQGQLNSPLHF; CDR3nt: TGTGCCAGCAAGTGGGGACAGGGGCAGCTCAATTCACCCCTCCACTTT
j_gene: TRBJ2-1; d_gene: -; abundance: -; v_gene: TRBV5-1; CDR3aa: CASSLQGNEQFF; CDR3nt: TGCGCCAGCAGCTTGCAGGGCAATGAGCAGTTCTTC
j_gene: TRBJ2-1; d_gene: TRBD2; abundance: -; v_gene: TRBV7-2; CDR3aa: CASSPMGTRGIDEQFF; CDR3nt: TGTGCCAGCAGCCCCATGGGGACTAGGGGTATAGATGAGCAGTTCTTC
j_gene: TRBJ2-3; d_gene: TRBD2; abundance: -; v_gene: TRBV7-9; CDR3aa: CASSLFIAGSTDTQYF; CDR3nt: TGTGCCAGCAGCTTATTTATAGCGGGAAGCACAGATACGCAGTATTTT
j_gene: TRBJ2-5; d_gene: TRBD1; abundance: -; v_gene: TRBV6-2/TRBV6-3; CDR3aa: CASSGQGFGATQYF; CDR3nt: TGTGCCAGCAGCGGACAGGGATTCGGGGCGACCCAGTACTTC
j_gene: TRBJ2-5; d_gene: -; abundance: -; v_gene: TRBV7-2; CDR3aa: CASSFGRALSETQYF; CDR3nt: TGTGCCAGCAGCTTCGGCAGGGCACTTTCGGAGACCCAGTACTTC
j_gene: TRBJ2-5; d_gene: -; abundance: -; v_gene: TRBV7-2; CDR3aa: CASSLSSSEETQYF; CDR3nt: TGTGCCAGCAGCTTGAGCTCCAGCGAAGAGACCCAGTACTTC
j_gene: TRBJ2-3; d_gene: -; abundance: -; v_gene: TRBV6-6; CDR3aa: CASTPGFSTDTQYF; CDR3nt: TGTGCCAGCACTCCAGGTTTTAGCACAGATACGCAGTATTTT
j_gene: TRBJ1-5; d_gene: -; abundance: many; v_gene: TRBV7-9; CDR3aa: CASSRQDQPQHF; CDR3nt: TGTGCCAGCAGCAGACAAGATCAGCCCCAGCATTTT
j_gene: TRBJ1-6; d_gene: -; abundance: few; v_gene: TRBV6-5; CDR3aa: CASSFNYNSPLHF; CDR3nt: TGTGCCAGCAGTTTTAATTATAATTCACCCCTCCACTTT
j_gene: TRBJ2-5; d_gene: -; abundance: -; v_gene: TRBV7-9; CDR3aa: CASSPGTRGLQETQYF; CDR3nt: TGTGCCAGCAGCCCCGGGACTAGGGGGCTTCAAGAGACCCAGTACTTC
j_gene: TRBJ1-1; d_gene: -; abundance: -; v_gene: TRBV5-1; CDR3aa: CASSSRTANTEAFF; CDR3nt: TGCGCCAGCAGCTCAAGGACAGCGAACACTGAAGCTTTCTTT
j_gene: TRBJ2-3; d_gene: -; abundance: few; v_gene: TRBV7-2; CDR3aa: CASSLGLVSTDTQYF; CDR3nt: TGTGCCAGCAGCTTAGGACTTGTAAGCACAGATACGCAGTATTTT
j_gene: TRBJ1-6; d_gene: -; abundance: few; v_gene: TRBV7-2; CDR3aa: CASRMNVDSSPLHF; CDR3nt: TGTGCCAGCAGAATGAACGTCGACTCTTCACCCCTCCACTTT
j_gene: TRBJ2-1; d_gene: -; abundance: few; v_gene: TRBV2; CDR3aa: CASSEVRGGNEQFF; CDR3nt: TGTGCCAGCAGTGAAGTCAGGGGAGGGAATGAGCAGTTCTTC
j_gene: TRBJ2-4; d_gene: TRBD2; abundance: -; v_gene: TRBV3-1/TRBV3-2; CDR3aa: CASSQGLAGGLGSQNIQYF; CDR3nt: TGTGCCAGCAGCCAAGGACTAGCGGGGGGCTTAGGGTCCCAAAACATTCAGTACTTC
j_gene: TRBJ1-4; d_gene: TRBD1; abundance: -; v_gene: TRBV7-9; CDR3aa: CASKDRGRSEKLFF; CDR3nt: TGTGCCAGCAAGGACAGGGGGCGAAGTGAAAAACTGTTTTTT
j_gene: TRBJ2-7; d_gene: TRBD1; abundance: -; v_gene: TRBV6-5; CDR3aa: CASSQDRGNSYEQYF; CDR3nt: TGTGCCAGCAGCCAGGACAGGGGTAATTCCTACGAGCAGTACTTC
j_gene: TRBJ1-4; d_gene: -; abundance: -; v_gene: TRBV2; CDR3aa: CASRLREEKLFF; CDR3nt: TGTGCCAGCAGGTTGCGGGAGGAAAAACTGTTTTTT
j_gene: TRBJ2-7; d_gene: -; abundance: -; v_gene: TRBV5-1; CDR3aa: CASGPLADGPYEQYF; CDR3nt: TGCGCCAGCGGGCCCCTAGCTGATGGGCCCTACGAGCAGTACTTC
j_gene: TRBJ2-7; d_gene: TRBD1; abundance: -; v_gene: TRBV28; CDR3aa: CASSFTGVYEQYF; CDR3nt: TGTGCCAGCAGTTTCACAGGGGTCTACGAGCAGTACTTC